These T cell receptor beta chains were read from a single sample in a study of blood T cell repertoires in COVID-19. TCRdb's table, derived via immunoSEQ multiplex PCR, lists solely in-frame clones and lacks some. The table records approximately 330,000 clones, around 90% of them present only once. The sequenced material came from peripheral blood. Source of these receptors: a man aged 25-40 years with COVID-19, enrolled during active disease. Both conserved end residues are part of each CDR3. The order of the fields is clone size, V gene, J gene, D gene, CDR3 DNA, CDR3 protein. D genes are given only for firm matches. Clone size, where shown, is once, few, many, or a class for clones that have expanded.

NA,TRBV11-3,TRBJ2-1,NA,TGTGCCAGCAGCTTAGAGGAGGGGCCAAGCTCCTACAATGAGCAGTTCTTC,CASSLEEGPSSYNEQFF
NA,TRBV27,TRBJ1-6,NA,TGTGCCAGCACCTCCGGAACAGGGTCTGTGAATTCACCCCTCCACTTT,CASTSGTGSVNSPLHF
NA,TRBV30,TRBJ1-3,TRBD1,TGTGCCTGGAGCTTCGGGACAGCTGGAAACACCATATATTTT,CAWSFGTAGNTIYF
NA,TRBV13,TRBJ2-3,NA,TGTGCCAGCAGCTTATCGGGGTTTGATACGCAGTATTTT,CASSLSGFDTQYF
NA,TRBV27,TRBJ1-1,NA,TGTGCCAGCAGTTTATACAGGGATCAGACTGAAGCTTTCTTT,CASSLYRDQTEAFF
NA,TRBV23-1,TRBJ2-6,TRBD2,TGCGCCAGCCTCCAAACGGGGGGGGCACCTGGGGCCAACGTCCTGACTTTC,CASLQTGGAPGANVLTF
NA,TRBV19,TRBJ1-2,TRBD1,TGTGCCAGTAGTATCCCGACAGGGAGATACTACACCTTC,CASSIPTGRYYTF
few,TRBV7-2,TRBJ2-1,NA,TGTGCCAGCAGCTGGACAGTCTACAATGAGCAGTTCTTC,CASSWTVYNEQFF
NA,TRBV23-1,TRBJ1-2,TRBD1,TGCGCCAGCAGTCGATCCGGATTTTGGGACAGGTGTTGTCGCTGCTACACCTTC,CASSRSGFWDRCCRCYTF
NA,TRBV11-3,TRBJ2-2,NA,TGTGCCAGCAGCCCCCGTTTGACCGGGGAGCTGTTTTTT,CASSPRLTGELFF
NA,TRBV6-5,TRBJ1-1,NA,TGTGCCAGCAGTTACAACAGGGACACTGAAGCTTTCTTT,CASSYNRDTEAFF
NA,TRBV13,TRBJ2-1,TRBD2,TGTGCCAGCAGTAGGACTAGCGACTACAATGAGCAGTTCTTC,CASSRTSDYNEQFF
NA,TRBV9,TRBJ1-2,NA,TGTGCCAGCAGCGTAGCGGCTGGTACGACAGAGGGCTACACCTTC,CASSVAAGTTEGYTF
once,TRBV19,TRBJ2-2,TRBD1,TGTGCCAGTAGTATTGGGACAGGGCGCACCGGGGAGCTGTTTTTT,CASSIGTGRTGELFF
NA,TRBV19,TRBJ1-1,NA,TGTGCCAGTAGTCCCCGGGGAGGGGGACCGAGGTCTTCTGAAGCTTTCTTT,CASSPRGGGPRSSEAFF
NA,TRBV27,TRBJ2-7,TRBD1,TGTGCCAGCAGTATCACAGGGGTTTCGTACGAGCAGTACTTC,CASSITGVSYEQYF
NA,TRBV6-4,TRBJ1-1,TRBD1,TGTGCCAGCAAGGCCGACAGGGCGGGCACTGAAGCTTTCTTT,CASKADRAGTEAFF
NA,TRBV3-1/TRBV3-2,TRBJ2-3,NA,TGTGCCAGCAGCCCCCCCGGTCGGCGGAGCACAGATACGCAGTATTTT,CASSPPGRRSTDTQYF
NA,TRBV9,TRBJ2-3,TRBD2,TGTGCCAGCAGCGTATTAGGTGGCGGGGGGGCAGCTGATACGCAGTATTTT,CASSVLGGGGAADTQYF
NA,TRBV7-2,TRBJ1-2,NA,TGTGCCAGCAGCTTACAGGGATCCGTAATGGGCTACACCTTC,CASSLQGSVMGYTF
NA,TRBV19,TRBJ1-1,NA,TGTGCCAGTAGTATGGATATCGGCAGGCCCAGAAAAGAAGCTTTCTTT,CASSMDIGRPRKEAFF
NA,TRBV29-1,TRBJ2-1,TRBD1,TGCAGCGTTGAAGATCACAGGGGGCGATACAATGAGCAGTTCTTC,CSVEDHRGRYNEQFF
NA,TRBV7-3,TRBJ2-1,NA,TGTGCCAGCAGCTTAGACTTTGGTGAGCAGTTCTTC,CASSLDFGEQFF
NA,TRBV28,TRBJ1-2,NA,TGTGCCAGCAATCAGGTTTACTATGGCTACACCTTC,CASNQVYYGYTF